Given below is one TCR beta chain in context. Its matching antigen is unknown. A multiplex PCR was run with 60 Vbeta primers and 13 Jbeta primers. Profiled with immunoSEQ multiplex PCR; TCRdb holds only in-frame clones, not every one. The sample contains roughly 160,000 clones, less than 85% of which appear only once. This entry belongs to a study of cytomegalovirus exposure and HLA in healthy donors. Findings of the study overall: In vitro confirmation showed three CMV-associated chains to be CMV antigen specific. Some 150 TCR beta chains were listed as cytomegalovirus-associated.

The donors, nominally healthy at sampling, likely had unrecorded immune exposures. The sequenced sample was PBMCs. The receptor comes from a man aged 40-55 years in good health and CMV-seronegative.

Here the CDR3 reads CASSPDRGRGKETQYF. CDR3 nucleotides: TGTGCCAGCAGCCCCGACAGGGGACGAGGAAAAGAGACCCAGTACTTC. The rearrangement uses TRBV5-5 and TRBJ2-5, with TRBD1 identical over 8 bases. The CDR3 spans 16 residues. Germline trimming cut 4 bases from V and 3 bases from J; bases unmatched to any gene: 11. In germline, CDR1 is SGHKS, CDR2 YYEKEE (reference sequence).